This T cell receptor (beta chain) is drawn from a study of cytomegalovirus exposure and HLA in healthy donors (dated by TCRdb to the late 2010s). About the investigation overall: The 666 repertoires of the first cohort and the 95 to 150 validation repertoires were produced on the same platform, according to a later analysis. The study aimed to test whether signatures of past pathogen exposure could be identified by cataloging public T cell receptors. In addition to the first cohort of approximately 670 subjects, a separate validation cohort of under 150 different subjects was used. To predict cytomegalovirus infection status, the study combined high-throughput TCR immunosequencing, statistical association of individual TCRs with disease status, and machine learning.

The donors were included in the validation cohort of roughly 120 subjects, a group kept apart from the approximately 670-subject first cohort. Library construction relied on the immunoSEQ multiplex PCR assay. Regarding the original processing steps: To diagnose cytomegalovirus status from the catalog of TCR beta chain sequences, a statistical classification framework was built. TCRdb stores this immuneACCESS table with in-frame sequences only. Part of the clones is absent; in the studies checked, under half of the shortfall reflects unresolved V genes, and no reason is known for the rest. V, J and clone size are those of that table, while D and trimming were read from the DNA. The sample table lists some 80,000 clones, 90% to 97% of them with a count of one. The ten largest clones capture 1.6% of the sample. General conclusions and limits of the study: Subsequent analysis determined that TCRs grouped into clusters in the first cohort also showed a tendency toward co-occurrence across the 120 or so validation repertoires, and 90% to 95% of cluster scores exceeded 0. The validation cohort had no HLA typing available for a later analysis, so co-occurrence within that cohort was assessed over all 110 or so repertoires. Most TCR sequences were observed very rarely across donors, whereas some public TCRs were present in many individuals. A few of the identified cytomegalovirus-associated TCR beta chains were confirmed in vitro to be specific for cytomegalovirus antigens. It was suggested by the authors that the approach could potentially be generalized to other disease states and immunological phenotypes. The classifier was reported to diagnose cytomegalovirus status with high specificity and sensitivity in both the original cohort and the validation cohort. The study listed 150 to 200 TCR beta chains as associated with cytomegalovirus.

Spanning cysteine to phenylalanine, the CDR3 consists of 13 amino acids. Only CDR3 DNA remains: 39 bases, in frame from the first base. V was cut back by 4 bases and J by 8 bases, leaving a gap of 15 bases between them. CDR1 and CDR2 are drawn from the germline V gene: SGHDT, YYEEEE. With respect to this clone: This receptor's antigen is unknown. No quality values exist for individual bases; no much larger clone is one base distant.

The clonotype was recovered from a man younger than 30 in good health and CMV-seropositive. The sample was PBMCs. The rearranged segments are TRBV5-6 and TRBJ1-2; the D gene is possibly TRBD1, with 6 bases matching. The CDR3: CASSQDRSRGYTF. The sequenced DNA: TGTGCCAGCAGCCAAGACAGGTCTCGAGGCTACACCTTC.